This TCR beta chain originates from a study of early stage breast cancer tumors. About the study: Invasive lobular carcinomas made up about 30% of the 12 ER+/PR+/HER2- tumors. Broader study findings: Comparing each tissue with blood distinguished tumor from normal in about 90% of the 16 patients.

The data were produced by immunoSEQ multiplex PCR, yet TCRdb's version contains in-frame clones alone and is incomplete. Of about 6,000 clones listed, 60% to 85% were seen once; the top ten hold approximately 10%. Often about 85-330 mg of normal breast tissue was needed for DNA. As to this clone: Its antigen is unknown.

The CDR3 has 18 amino acids. Trimming left V 4 bases short and J 0 bases short, with 16 bases between. CDR1 and CDR2 (germline): MNHEY, SMNVEV (reference sequence). Sequences were obtained from normal breast tissue next to the tumor. This chain connects TRBV27 to TRBJ1-6; TRBD1 is a possible D gene (6 bases). This TCR was recovered from a person aged 70 to 79 with breast cancer. CDR3 in DNA: TGTGCCAGCAGTTCCGAGACAGGTTGGGTCTCCTATAATTCACCCCTCCACTTT. It specifies CASSSETGWVSYNSPLHF.